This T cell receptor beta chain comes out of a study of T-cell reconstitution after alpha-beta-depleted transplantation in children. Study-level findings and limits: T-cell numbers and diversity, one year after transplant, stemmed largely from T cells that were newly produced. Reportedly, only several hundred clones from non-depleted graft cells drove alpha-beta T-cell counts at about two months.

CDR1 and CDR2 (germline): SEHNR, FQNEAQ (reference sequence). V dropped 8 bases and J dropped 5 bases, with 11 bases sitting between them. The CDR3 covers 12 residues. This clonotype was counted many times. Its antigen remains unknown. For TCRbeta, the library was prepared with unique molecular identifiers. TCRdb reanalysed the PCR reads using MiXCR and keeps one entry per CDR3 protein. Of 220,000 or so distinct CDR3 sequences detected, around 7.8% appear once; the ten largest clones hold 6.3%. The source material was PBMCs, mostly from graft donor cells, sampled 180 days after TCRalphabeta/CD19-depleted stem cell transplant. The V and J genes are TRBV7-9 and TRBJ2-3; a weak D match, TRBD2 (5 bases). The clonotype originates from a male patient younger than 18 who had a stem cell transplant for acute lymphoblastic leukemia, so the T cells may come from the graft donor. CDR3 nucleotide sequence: TGTGCCAGCCAGGCGGGTGAAGATACGCAGTATTTT. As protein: CASQAGEDTQYF.